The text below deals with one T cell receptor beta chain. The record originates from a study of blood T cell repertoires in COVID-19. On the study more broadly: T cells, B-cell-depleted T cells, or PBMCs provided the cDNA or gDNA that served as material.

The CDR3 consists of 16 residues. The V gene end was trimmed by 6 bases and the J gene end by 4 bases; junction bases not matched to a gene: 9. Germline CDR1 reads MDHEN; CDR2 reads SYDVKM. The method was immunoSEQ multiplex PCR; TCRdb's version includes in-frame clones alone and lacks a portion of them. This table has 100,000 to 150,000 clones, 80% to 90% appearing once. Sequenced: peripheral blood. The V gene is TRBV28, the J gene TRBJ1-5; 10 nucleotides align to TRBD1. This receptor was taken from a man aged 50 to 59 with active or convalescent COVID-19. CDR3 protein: CASSSGTGAPNQPQHF. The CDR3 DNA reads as TGTGCCAGCAGCTCCGGGACAGGGGCCCCAAATCAGCCCCAGCATTTT.